This is a list of T cell receptor beta chains from one sample in a study of control samples from healthy donors and cancer patients. Assay used: immunoSEQ multiplex PCR; TCRdb lists only in-frame clones, some missing. The data show 150,000 or so clones, with 85% to 95% seen just once and 11% to 15% held by the top ten. Source material: PBMCs. All receptors come from a man between 60 and 70 years old with colorectal cancer. Both conserved end residues are part of each CDR3. Each record gives: CDR3 length, J gene, V gene, CDR3 protein.

len: 11; j_gene: TRBJ1-1; v_gene: TRBV6-1; CDR3aa: CASSDNTEAFF
len: 15; j_gene: TRBJ2-7; v_gene: TRBV5-1; CDR3aa: CASTSGTGGNYEQYF
len: 14; j_gene: TRBJ2-5; v_gene: TRBV13; CDR3aa: CASSFIGVRETQYF
len: 16; j_gene: TRBJ2-7; v_gene: TRBV9; CDR3aa: CASSVAPAPSPYEQYF
len: 14; j_gene: TRBJ2-7; v_gene: TRBV2; CDR3aa: CASGKAGASYEQYF
len: 13; j_gene: TRBJ2-5; v_gene: TRBV5-1; CDR3aa: CASSSAGQETQYF
len: 15; j_gene: TRBJ1-3; v_gene: TRBV7-9; CDR3aa: CASSVGGNSGNTIYF
len: 14; j_gene: TRBJ1-4; v_gene: TRBV3-1/TRBV3-2; CDR3aa: CASSYTGGNEKLFF
len: 13; j_gene: TRBJ2-7; v_gene: TRBV30; CDR3aa: CAWTPRGHYEQYF
len: 15; j_gene: TRBJ2-4; v_gene: TRBV6-5; CDR3aa: CASISSGGAKNIQYF
len: 13; j_gene: TRBJ2-5; v_gene: TRBV5-1; CDR3aa: CASSFTGQETQYF
len: 16; j_gene: TRBJ1-5; v_gene: TRBV4-1; CDR3aa: CASSQEGASSNQPQHF
len: 17; j_gene: TRBJ2-1; v_gene: TRBV9; CDR3aa: CASSLRTGASSYNEQFF